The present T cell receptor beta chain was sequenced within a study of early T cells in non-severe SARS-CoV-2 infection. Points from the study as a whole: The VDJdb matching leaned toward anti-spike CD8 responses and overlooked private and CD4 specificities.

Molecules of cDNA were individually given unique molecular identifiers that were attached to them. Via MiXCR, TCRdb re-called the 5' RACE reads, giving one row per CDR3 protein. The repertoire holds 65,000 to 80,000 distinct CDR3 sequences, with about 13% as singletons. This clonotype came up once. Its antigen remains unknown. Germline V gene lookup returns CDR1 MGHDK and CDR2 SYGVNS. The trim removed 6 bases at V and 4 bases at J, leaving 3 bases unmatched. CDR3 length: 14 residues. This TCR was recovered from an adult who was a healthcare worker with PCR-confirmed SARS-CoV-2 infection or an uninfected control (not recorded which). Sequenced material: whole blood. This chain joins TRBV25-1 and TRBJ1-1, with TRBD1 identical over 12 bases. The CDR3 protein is CASRGQGALTEAFF. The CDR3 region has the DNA TGTGCCAGCAGGGGACAGGGGGCCCTCACTGAAGCTTTCTTT. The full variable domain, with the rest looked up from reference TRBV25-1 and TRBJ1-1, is EADIYQTPRYLVIGTGKKITLECSQTMGHDKMYWYQQDPGMELHLIHYSYGVNSTEKGDLSSESTVSRIRTEHFPLTLESARPSHTSQYLCASRGQGALTEAFFGQGTRLTVV.